Following are 22 T cell receptor beta chains from one sample sequenced in a study of cytomegalovirus exposure and HLA in healthy donors (dated by TCRdb to 2017 to 2019). Library creation used the immunoSEQ multiplex PCR assay. A mixture of 60 forward primers for TCR Vbeta segments and 13 reverse primers for TCR Jbeta segments was used in the multiplex PCR. Sourced from immuneACCESS, this table was stored by TCRdb with only in-frame sequences that have V and J called. A share of the clones is absent; for the studies checked, an unresolved V gene accounts for under half, and the remainder has no known explanation. Counted in this sample were approximately 150,000 clones; just over 75% of them appeared once. Approximately 1% of the sample comes from the top ten. What was sequenced was PBMCs. These receptors all stem from a woman aged 40 to 50 in good health and CMV-seronegative.

This clone has only a few counts. The chain is built from TRBV7-9 and TRBJ2-5; D not certain. This CDR3 has 12 amino acids. Trimming pared 1 base from V and 5 bases from J, leaving 5 bases between. The germline CDR1 and CDR2 sequences are SEHNR and FQNEAQ (reference sequence). The CDR3 reads CASSLDGETQYF. CDR3 sequence (DNA): TGTGCCAGCAGCTTAGACGGGGAGACCCAGTACTTC.

The V and J genes are TRBV5-1 and TRBJ2-5; TRBD2 aligns across 12 bases. The trim removed 0 bases at V and 2 bases at J, leaving 8 bases unmatched. The CDR3 contains 18 residues. The V gene's germline CDR1 is SGHRS and CDR2 YFSETQ. The CDR3 sequence is CASSLGASGRVRQETQYF. CDR3 coding DNA: TGCGCCAGCAGCTTGGGGGCTAGCGGGAGGGTACGGCAAGAGACCCAGTACTTC.

The CDR3 spells CASSSRQGNTDTQYF. The CDR3 region has the DNA TGTGCCAGCAGCTCTCGACAGGGCAACACAGATACGCAGTATTTT. This sequence joins TRBV7-9 and TRBJ2-3; 7 bases match TRBD1. Germline CDR1 reads SEHNR; CDR2 reads FQNEAQ (reference sequence). The trim removed 4 bases at V and 2 bases at J, leaving 6 bases unmatched. The CDR3 length is 15 residues.

This chain connects TRBV9 to TRBJ2-5; TRBD2 matches at 12 bases. With 0 bases clipped from V and 4 bases from J, the junction kept 7 bases outside the gene matches. Germline values: CDR1 SGDLS, CDR2 YYNGEE. CDR3 size: 17 residues. The CDR3 reads CASSVVPATSGGETQYF. In DNA form, the CDR3 reads TGTGCCAGCAGCGTAGTACCCGCGACTAGCGGGGGAGAGACCCAGTACTTC.

With respect to this clone: Additional DNA sequences in this sample encode the identical CDR3. The chain uses TRBV2 and TRBJ2-1; D possibly corresponds to TRBD2 (5 bases). V was cut by 4 bases and J by 1 base, with 8 bases left in between. Germline CDR1 SNHLY, CDR2 FYNNEI. The CDR3 has 14 residues. The CDR3 coding sequence is TGTGCCAGCAGTGGAGGCGGGTCCTACAATGAGCAGTTCTTC. Translating gives CASSGGGSYNEQFF. The full variable domain, rest sourced from reference TRBV2 and TRBJ2-1, is EPEVTQTPSHQVTQMGQEVILRCVPISNHLYFYWYRQILGQKVEFLVSFYNNEISEKSEIFDDQFSVERPDGSNFTLKIRSTKLEDSAMYFCASSGGGSYNEQFFGPGTRLTVL.

This clone was detected a few times. V is TRBV30 and J is TRBJ2-7, with D possibly matching TRBD2 (5 bases). The CDR3 has 14 residues. CDR1 and CDR2 (germline): GTSNPN, SVGIG (reference sequence). V was pared by 1 base and J by 3 bases, with 13 bases between. As DNA, the CDR3 is TGTGCCTGGAGTGAAGGAGGCGCCCTCTACGAGCAGTACTTC. It yields the protein CAWSEGGALYEQYF.

The CDR3 here is CASSFLDRLYEQYF. CDR3 DNA sequence: TGCGCCAGCAGCTTCCTGGACAGACTTTACGAGCAGTACTTC. This sequence joins TRBV5-1 and TRBJ2-7, with a weak D call TRBD1 (6 bases). This CDR3 has 14 residues. Germline CDR1 reads SGHRS; CDR2 reads YFSETQ. V lost 2 bases and J 4 bases, leaving 13 bases between the germline ends.

The chain carries TRBV11-3 and TRBJ2-1; TRBD2 matches at 12 bases. The germline gives CDR1 SGHNT, CDR2 YENEEA. Trimming at V came to 4 bases and at J to 9 bases, leaving 10 bases not matched to a gene. The CDR3 contains 16 residues. The CDR3 loop is CASSSTGTSGLGEQFF. In DNA form, the CDR3 reads TGTGCCAGCAGCTCTACCGGGACTAGCGGGTTGGGTGAGCAGTTCTTC. The whole variable domain, filled in from reference TRBV11-3 and TRBJ2-1, reads EAGVVQSPRYKIIEKKQPVAFWCNPISGHNTLYWYLQNLGQGPELLIRYENEEAVDDSQLPKDRFSAERLKGVDSTLKIQPAELGDSAVYLCASSSTGTSGLGEQFFGPGTRLTVL.

V and J are TRBV7-3 and TRBJ2-5; D gene ambiguous. The CDR3 extends over 13 amino acids. CDR1 SGHTA and CDR2 FQGTGA come from the germline V gene. V was shortened by 3 bases and J by 5 bases, with 10 bases between the two germline ends. In DNA form, the CDR3 reads TGTGCCAGCAGCTTTAGGCGTAGCGAGACCCAGTACTTC. Translating gives CASSFRRSETQYF.

This chain uses TRBV9 with TRBJ2-3; D gene unclear. Trimming shortened V by 2 bases and J by 0 bases, and 10 bases separated the two germline ends. This CDR3 is 15 amino acids long. CDR1 and CDR2 (germline): SGDLS, YYNGEE. The CDR3, as DNA: TGTGCCAGCAGCGTCGACTTGTCTAGCACAGATACGCAGTATTTT. It codes for CASSVDLSSTDTQYF.

V usage is TRBV11-3 and J usage is TRBJ1-1; D is possibly TRBD1 (5 bases). There are 17 residues in the CDR3. V gave up 5 bases and J gave up 5 bases, with 24 bases separating them. Germline CDR1 reads SGHNT; CDR2 reads YENEEA. CDR3 nucleotides: TGTGCCAGCAGCGGGACTGGTAAAGGTAGGGTATCGACTGAAGCTTTCTTT. It encodes CASSGTGKGRVSTEAFF.

V and J are TRBV7-9 and TRBJ1-5; D unclear. V lost 0 bases, J lost 4 bases, and 4 bases lay in between. Germline V gene lookup returns CDR1 SEHNR and CDR2 FQNEAQ (reference sequence). The CDR3 spans 13 residues. Here the CDR3 reads CASSLATNQPQHF. CDR3 DNA sequence: TGTGCCAGCAGCTTAGCGACTAATCAGCCCCAGCATTTT.

This chain joins TRBV19 and TRBJ2-2; maybe TRBD1 (5 bases). The CDR3 length is 16 residues. The V and J ends lost 0 bases and 5 bases respectively, with 13 bases between them. Per germline, CDR1 LNHDA and CDR2 SQIVND (reference sequence). This CDR3 is CASSIDRGKGTGELFF. The CDR3 DNA follows: TGTGCCAGTAGTATAGATAGGGGCAAGGGGACCGGGGAGCTGTTTTTT.

The V and J genes are TRBV27 and TRBJ2-5, with 9 positions matching TRBD1. V lost 8 bases to trimming and J lost 4 bases; unmatched junction nucleotides: 8. The germline CDR1 and CDR2 sequences are MNHEY and SMNVEV (reference sequence). This CDR3 contains 14 residues. The CDR3 DNA sequence: TGTGCCAGCCGAACCGGGACAGGGAGAGAGACCCAGTACTTC. This encodes CASRTGTGRETQYF.

The chain couples TRBV2 to TRBJ1-5; D remains unclear. CDR1 is SNHLY, CDR2 FYNNEI, per germline. V was shortened by 6 bases and J by 0 bases, with 6 bases between the two germline ends. The CDR3 is 13 residues long. CDR3: CASREGSNQPQHF. The CDR3 nucleotides read TGTGCCAGCAGAGAGGGTAGCAATCAGCCCCAGCATTTT.

This clone was picked up a small number of times. This chain connects TRBV5-1 to TRBJ2-7, with 9 positions matching TRBD1. Germline V lookup: CDR1 SGHRS, CDR2 YFSETQ. V trimming: 3 bases; J trimming: 4 bases; junction bases outside the gene matches: 8. The CDR3 has 15 amino acids. CDR3: CASSSPGQGTYEQYF. CDR3 DNA sequence: TGCGCCAGCAGCTCACCGGGACAGGGTACTTACGAGCAGTACTTC. Together with reference TRBV5-1 and TRBJ2-7, the CDR3 gives the full variable domain: KAGVTQTPRYLIKTRGQQVTLSCSPISGHRSVSWYQQTPGQGLQFLFEYFSETQRNKGNFPGRFSGRQFSNSRSEMNVSTLELGDSALYLCASSSPGQGTYEQYFGPGTRLTVT.

V gene TRBV23-1 combines with J gene TRBJ2-2, with 7 nucleotides matching TRBD1. TRBV23-1 is flagged as an ORF with uncertain function. Unmatched junction bases numbered 4, after V lost 0 bases and J lost 3 bases. This CDR3 has 16 amino acids. CDR3 nucleotides: TGCGCCAGCAGTCAATCAGGGGGCGCGGACACCGGGGAGCTGTTTTTT. It specifies CASSQSGGADTGELFF.

The chain couples TRBV2 to TRBJ2-1, with a weak D call TRBD2 (7 bases). V gave up 6 bases and J gave up 0 bases, with 21 bases separating them. The CDR3 length is 18 residues. Germline V gene sequence: CDR1 SNHLY, CDR2 FYNNEI. The CDR3: CASRRGGGVGNSYNEQFF. The CDR3 region has the DNA TGTGCCAGCAGGAGGGGCGGGGGCGTAGGTAACTCCTACAATGAGCAGTTCTTC.

The chain has TRBV7-9 and TRBJ1-5; 7 nucleotides line up with TRBD1. Germline V gene data show CDR1 as SEHNR and CDR2 as FQNEAQ (reference sequence). The junction had 4 bases not matched to a gene; V was cut back by 4 bases and J by 7 bases. The CDR3 runs to 13 residues. CDR3 in amino acids: CASSSGGDQPQHF. The CDR3 DNA reads as TGTGCCAGCAGCTCAGGGGGAGACCAGCCCCAGCATTTT.

The J gene is TRBJ2-7, the V gene TRBV21-1; the DNA was not used to check the table's D call, TRBD1. TRBV21-1 is flagged as a pseudogene. The CDR3 runs 16 residues. CDR3 in DNA: TGTGCCAGCAGCGTTATTGGGGCTACCCTTAAACTGGAGCAGTACTTC. As protein: CASSVIGATLKLEQYF.

The chain links TRBV2 to TRBJ1-5; the match to TRBD1 covers 7 bases. CDR1 and CDR2 from the germline V gene are SNHLY and FYNNEI. Losses at the gene ends were 5 bases for V and 3 bases for J; bases not matched to a gene: 4. This CDR3 region has 14 residues. The CDR3 protein is CASSTGATNQPQHF. CDR3 nucleotides: TGTGCCAGCAGTACAGGGGCCACCAATCAGCCCCAGCATTTT. Full variable domain (remainder filled in from reference TRBV2 and TRBJ1-5): EPEVTQTPSHQVTQMGQEVILRCVPISNHLYFYWYRQILGQKVEFLVSFYNNEISEKSEIFDDQFSVERPDGSNFTLKIRSTKLEDSAMYFCASSTGATNQPQHFGDGTRLSIL.

The chain recombines TRBV27 with TRBJ2-3; tentative D call: TRBD1 (5 bases). The CDR3 has 13 residues. Trimming took 5 bases from V and 8 from J, leaving 14 bases between them. Germline lookup yields CDR1 MNHEY and CDR2 SMNVEV (reference sequence). Here the CDR3 reads CASSPSRQLTQYF. DNA of the CDR3: TGTGCCAGCAGTCCTTCTCGACAGCTTACGCAGTATTTT.